These 8 T cell receptor beta chains were all obtained from the same sample, sequenced in a study of T-cell reconstitution after alpha-beta-depleted transplantation in children. Antigens of these TCRs are unknown. The library targeted TCRbeta and was prepared with unique molecular identifiers. TCRdb reprocessed the PCR reads with MiXCR, giving one entry per CDR3 protein. Of about 300,000 distinct CDR3 sequences in the sample, approximately 7.3% were seen once. Study conclusions and caveats: It was newly produced T cells that mostly accounted for T-cell counts and diversity one year after transplant.

Sequencing used peripheral blood, obtained 360 days after TCRalphabeta/CD19-depleted stem cell transplant. These receptors all stem from a female patient under 10 years old who had a stem cell transplant for Fanconi anemia, so the T cells may come from the graft donor.

The sample holds a few counts of this clonotype. V and J are TRBV10-3 and TRBJ1-1, with TRBD1 identical over 9 bases. Trimming at V came to 6 bases and at J to 4 bases, leaving 12 bases not matched to a gene. The CDR3 extends over 16 amino acids. Germline V gene data show CDR1 as ENHRY and CDR2 as SYGVKD. The CDR3 sequence is CAISASPGQGTTEAFF. In DNA, the CDR3 is TGTGCCATCAGCGCCTCCCCGGGACAGGGCACCACTGAAGCTTTCTTT.

This clonotype has a handful of counts. The genes are TRBV7-2 and TRBJ2-7; no reliable D call. The CDR3 is made up of 14 amino acids. The V and J ends lost 2 bases and 0 bases respectively, with 8 bases between them. Germline values: CDR1 SGHTA, CDR2 FQGNSA. The CDR3 reads CASSLIDFSYEQYF. The CDR3, as DNA: TGTGCCAGCAGCTTAATCGACTTCTCCTACGAGCAGTACTTC. Variable domain in full (rest from reference TRBV7-2 and TRBJ2-7): GAGVSQSPSNKVTEKGKDVELRCDPISGHTALYWYRQSLGQGLEFLIYFQGNSAPDKSGLPSDRFSAERTGGSVSTLTIQRTQQEDSAVYLCASSLIDFSYEQYFGPGTRLTVT.

This clonotype was recorded many times. V is TRBV7-3 and J is TRBJ2-2, with D hard to call. The germline V gene encodes CDR1 SGHTA and CDR2 FQGTGA. The CDR3 length is 14 residues. Deletions cut 0 bases from V and 4 bases from J, with 6 bases between. CDR3 protein: CASSLTPFTGELFF. DNA of the CDR3: TGTGCCAGCAGCTTAACTCCATTCACCGGGGAGCTGTTTTTT. The complete variable domain, with remaining parts taken from reference TRBV7-3 and TRBJ2-2, reads GAGVSQTPSNKVTEKGKYVELRCDPISGHTALYWYRQSLGQGPEFLIYFQGTGAADDSGLPNDRFFAVRPEGSVSTLKIQRTERGDSAVYLCASSLTPFTGELFFGEGSRLTVL.

This rearrangement joins TRBV11-2 to TRBJ1-2; D gene uncertain. V was pared by 5 bases and J by 8 bases, with 21 bases between. Germline CDR1 and CDR2: SGHAT and FQNNGV. CDR3 length: 15 amino acids. The CDR3 protein is CASSHPLDTGMGYTF. As DNA, the CDR3 is TGTGCCAGCAGCCACCCGCTAGACACGGGCATGGGCTACACCTTC. Based on the CDR3 plus reference TRBV11-2 and TRBJ1-2, the full variable domain is EAGVAQSPRYKIIEKRQSVAFWCNPISGHATLYWYQQILGQGPKLLIQFQNNGVVDDSQLPKDRFSAERLKGVDSTLKIQPAKLEDSAVYLCASSHPLDTGMGYTFGSGTRLTVV.

V and J are TRBV13 and TRBJ2-2; tentatively, D is TRBD2 (6 bases). This CDR3 contains 17 residues. V lost 6 bases, J lost 2 bases, and 19 bases lay in between. The germline CDR1 and CDR2 sequences are PRHDT and FYEKMQ (reference sequence). CDR3 sequence (DNA): TGTGCCAGCAGTCCGGTTGGGACGGGGGTTAACACCGGGGAGCTGTTTTTT. Its protein is CASSPVGTGVNTGELFF.

There are a few counts of this clonotype. The V and J genes are TRBV3-1 and TRBJ2-7; D is ambiguous. Trimming cost V 0 bases and J 5 bases, with 5 bases left between them. This CDR3 is built from 12 residues. The germline V gene encodes CDR1 LGHDT and CDR2 YNNKEL (reference sequence). The CDR3 region is CASSQEVHEQYF. CDR3 DNA: TGTGCCAGCAGCCAAGAAGTGCACGAGCAGTACTTC.

The chain uses TRBV6-5 and TRBJ2-7; weak D call: TRBD1 (6 bases). The germline V and J ends were trimmed by 4 bases and 2 bases, with 15 bases remaining between them. The CDR3 has 15 residues. Germline CDR1 and CDR2: MNHEY and SVGAGI. The CDR3 spells CASSFTGLIPYEQYF. CDR3 coding DNA: TGTGCCAGCAGTTTCACAGGGCTGATCCCCTACGAGCAGTACTTC.

Only a few counts were recorded for this clonotype. The junction differs from germline at one of its ends, possibly a read error. The chain recombines TRBV7-2 with TRBJ1-2; a weak D match, TRBD1 (6 bases). The germline V gene has CDR1 SGHTA and CDR2 FQGNSA. The CDR3 covers 14 residues. In DNA form, the CDR3 reads TGTGCCAGCAGCTACCCGGACAGCCTAATCACCCGTTCCTTC. Translated: CASSYPDSLITRSF.